This TCR beta chain was captured in a study of post-analysis software for immune sequencing data. Worth noting for this clonotype: Its antigen is not known. At one of its ends the junction is not consistent with the germline gene, which may arise from a read error.

The CDR3 totals 15 residues. Per germline, CDR1 DFQATT and CDR2 SNEGSKA (reference sequence). Regarding the study as a whole: TRBV5-6, TRBV5-1 and TRBV20-1 belonged to a set of about 5 TRBV segments that were more frequent in patients than controls. Controls showed significantly higher normalized Chao1 diversity than did multiple sclerosis patients.

Tagging with unique molecular identifiers was a feature of the TCR beta cDNA libraries. TCRdb called the PCR reads again in MiXCR, with one record for every CDR3 protein. This sample has 650,000 to 850,000 distinct CDR3 sequences, with around 50% found just once. The TCR sequence derives from a girl aged 5-17 years with multiple sclerosis. This chain joins TRBV20-1 and TRBJ2-7; D is uncertain. Sample: blood. The CDR3 spells CSARDLRTLSSEQYF. CDR3 nucleotides: TGCAGTGCTAGAGATCTCAGGACCTTATCCTCCGAGCAGTACTTC.